This TCR beta chain stems from a study of blood T cells in healthy people across ages. Regarding the study as a whole: Long-lived donors had more naive CD4+ cells and higher diversity than aged donors. Investigators treated diversity estimates from one million T cells as underestimates. Roughly linear declines in TCR beta diversity per million T cells occurred with age.

Per germline, CDR1 SGHAT and CDR2 FQNNGV. V lost 1 base, J lost 6 bases, and 9 bases lay in between. The CDR3 totals 14 residues. This clonotype was counted a few times. Antigen specificity is unknown. The authors ran a second PCR of 7 to 11 cycles using a sample-barcoded 5' primer and a J-beta primer mix. Any given sample supplied a minimum of 2.5 million CDR3-containing paired-end reads. TCRdb called the 5' RACE reads again in MiXCR, with one record for every CDR3 protein. The sample yields 1,500,000 or so distinct CDR3 sequences, 35% to 45% seen once. This TCR derives from a woman aged 18-29 years in good health. The chain carries TRBV11-2 and TRBJ2-2; tentatively, D is TRBD1 or TRBD2 (5 bases each). Sequenced sample: blood. This chain's CDR3 is CASSLGGGSGELFF. The CDR3, as DNA: TGTGCCAGCAGCTTAGGTGGGGGATCCGGGGAGCTGTTTTTT.